The 17 T cell receptor beta chains given below trace back to one sample, sequenced in a study of blood T cell repertoires in COVID-19. Produced via immunoSEQ multiplex PCR; TCRdb's table is partial and in-frame only. The sample has around 260,000 clones; about 85% are singletons. The sample comprised peripheral blood. Receptors were obtained from a man aged 18 to 30 with active or convalescent COVID-19.

Regarding this clone: Other DNA sequences from this sample encode an identical CDR3 as well. CDR3 protein: CASRTTGGTYEQYF. DNA of the CDR3: TGTGCCAGCAGAACGACCGGAGGGACCTACGAGCAGTACTTC. The V and J genes are TRBV6-5 and TRBJ2-7, with a weak D call TRBD2 (6 bases). The CDR3 sequence is 14 residues long. Per the germline V gene, CDR1 is MNHEY and CDR2 is SVGAGI. V shed 6 bases and J shed 2 bases, with 14 bases lying between them.

V usage is TRBV9 and J usage is TRBJ2-6; no clear D gene. The CDR3 runs to 13 residues. Germline lookup yields CDR1 SGDLS and CDR2 YYNGEE. Trimming took 4 bases from V and 2 from J, leaving 4 bases between them. The CDR3 region is CASSLPGANVLTF. In nucleotides, the CDR3 is TGTGCCAGCAGCCTCCCTGGGGCCAACGTCCTGACTTTC.

The chain recombines TRBV7-2 with TRBJ1-4, with a tentative D call TRBD1 (6 bases). The CDR3 is 12 amino acids. The V end lost 1 base, the J end lost 10 bases, and 7 bases lay between the germline ends. The germline CDR1 and CDR2 sequences are SGHTA and FQGNSA. CDR3: CASSLVQGKLFF. CDR3 nucleotides: TGTGCCAGCAGCTTAGTACAGGGAAAACTGTTTTTT.

As for this clone: The junction differs from germline at one of its ends, possibly a read error. The J gene is TRBJ1-6, the V gene TRBV29-1, with 7 bases fitting TRBD1. Looked up from germline, CDR1 is SQVTM and CDR2 is ANQGSEA. CDR3 length: 15 residues. The CDR3 DNA sequence: TGCAGCGTTGTATTAGGGGGCTCCAATAATTCACCCCTCCACTTT. As protein: CSVVLGGSNNSPLHF.

This chain links TRBV12-3 or TRBV12-4 with TRBJ1-2, with D possibly TRBD1 on 6 matching bases. The CDR3 spans 13 residues. The V gene lost 5 bases and the J gene lost 3 bases, with 10 bases spanning the gap. In DNA, the CDR3 is TGTGCCAGCAGTAGGACAGCCCACTATGGCTACACCTTC. Residues: CASSRTAHYGYTF.

This chain uses TRBV9 with TRBJ2-1, with 9 bases identical to TRBD2. The V gene end was trimmed by 10 bases and the J gene end by 9 bases; junction bases not matched to a gene: 17. The CDR3 extends over 15 amino acids. Per the germline V gene, CDR1 is SGDLS and CDR2 is YYNGEE. The CDR3 loop is CASGPPSGKSSEQFF. The CDR3 DNA reads TGTGCCTCCGGTCCCCCTAGCGGGAAAAGCAGTGAGCAGTTCTTC.

Worth noting for this clone: This sample also contains other DNA sequences that code for the same CDR3. CDR3 bases: TGTGCCAGCAGCTCGGGTTCTTATGGCTACACCTTC. Residues: CASSSGSYGYTF. The chain carries TRBV5-6 and TRBJ1-2, with no clear D. The ends were cut back, 3 bases at V and 5 bases at J, with 8 bases in the middle. Germline V gene lookup returns CDR1 SGHDT and CDR2 YYEEEE. The CDR3 sequence is 12 residues long.

V is TRBV30 and J is TRBJ2-7; a possible D gene is TRBD2 (6 bases). V was shortened by 2 bases and J by 3 bases, with 11 bases between the two germline ends. The germline V gene has CDR1 GTSNPN and CDR2 SVGIG (reference sequence). The CDR3 spans 13 residues. CDR3 nucleotides: TGTGCCTGGAGTCCCGGGACTGGCTACGAGCAGTACTTC. The encoded protein is CAWSPGTGYEQYF. Full variable domain (remainder filled in from reference TRBV30 and TRBJ2-7): SQTIHQWPATLVQPVGSPLSLECTVEGTSNPNLYWYRQAAGRGLQLLFYSVGIGQISSEVPQNLSASRPQDRQFILSSKKLLLSDSGFYLCAWSPGTGYEQYFGPGTRLTVT.

This clone came up once. The V and J genes are TRBV7-9 and TRBJ2-7, with TRBD2 matching 10 bases. Germline assignment: CDR1 SEHNR and CDR2 FQNEAQ (reference sequence). The CDR3 has 14 residues. Germline trimming cut 4 bases from V and 7 bases from J; bases unmatched to any gene: 7. The CDR3 is CASSYSGRPEEQYF. CDR3 DNA sequence: TGTGCCAGCAGCTATAGCGGGAGGCCGGAAGAGCAGTACTTC.

Comment on this clone: This CDR3 is also generated by other DNA sequences in the sample. The chain uses TRBV4-2 and TRBJ2-7; 14 nucleotides align to TRBD2. The germline CDR1 and CDR2 sequences are LGHNA and YNFKEQ. CDR3 size: 16 residues. The ends lost 0 bases at V and 3 bases at J; junction bases unmatched: 1. CDR3: CASSQDGTSGSYEQYF. For the CDR3, the DNA is TGTGCCAGCAGCCAAGATGGGACTAGCGGGAGCTACGAGCAGTACTTC.

The gene calls are TRBV30 and TRBJ1-6; D unclear. CDR1 is GTSNPN and CDR2 is SVGIG in the germline V gene (reference sequence). There are 15 residues in the CDR3. Deletions cut 0 bases from V and 4 bases from J, with 10 bases between. CDR3 in amino acids: CAWSVEAGYNSPLHF. DNA for the CDR3: TGTGCCTGGAGTGTAGAGGCGGGGTATAATTCACCCCTCCACTTT.

The V gene is TRBV24-1, the J gene TRBJ2-3; 11 nucleotides line up with TRBD1. CDR1 is KGHDR, CDR2 SFDVKD, per germline. The CDR3 is 14 amino acids. Losses at the gene ends were 9 bases for V and 4 bases for J; bases not matched to a gene: 5. The CDR3 here is CATQGQGVPDTQYF. In DNA, the CDR3 is TGTGCCACCCAGGGACAGGGGGTCCCAGATACGCAGTATTTT.

This sequence joins TRBV6-4 and TRBJ2-7; TRBD1 matches at 9 bases. V gave up 0 bases and J gave up 3 bases; unmatched junction bases: 6. Germline V lookup: CDR1 MRHNA, CDR2 SNTAGT. The CDR3 has 16 amino acids. CDR3 coding DNA: TGTGCCAGCAGTGACTCGAAGGGACAGGGTAACTACGAGCAGTACTTC. Residues: CASSDSKGQGNYEQYF.

The V gene is TRBV5-1, the J gene TRBJ1-6; no reliable D call. The V end was cut by 1 base, the J end by 5 bases, with 4 bases between. Looked up from germline, CDR1 is SGHRS and CDR2 is YFSETQ. CDR3 length: 13 amino acids. The CDR3 bases are TGCGCCAGCAGCTTGCTCGATAATTCACCCCTCCACTTT. Its protein product is CASSLLDNSPLHF.

The CDR3 is CASSSGPLLEQYF. The CDR3 coding sequence is TGTGCCAGCAGCTCAGGGCCCCTCCTCGAGCAGTACTTC. The rearrangement uses TRBV11-2 and TRBJ2-7; tentatively, D is TRBD1 (5 bases). V was clipped by 4 bases and J by 6 bases, with 13 bases between them. The CDR3 consists of 13 residues. CDR1 is SGHAT, CDR2 FQNNGV, per germline.

The chain uses TRBV6-5 and TRBJ1-5, with D maybe TRBD1 (6 bases). From germline, CDR1 is MNHEY and CDR2 SVGAGI. Deletions cut 5 bases from V and 0 bases from J, with 8 bases between. CDR3 size: 14 residues. The CDR3 bases are TGTGCCAGCAGTCGGACAGCTAGCAATCAGCCCCAGCATTTT. Amino acid sequence: CASSRTASNQPQHF.

The chain uses TRBV25-1 and TRBJ1-1; possible D gene TRBD1, 6 bases. Looked up from germline, CDR1 is MGHDK and CDR2 is SYGVNS. This CDR3 contains 13 residues. V lost 4 bases and J lost 9, with 15 bases in between. The CDR3 protein is CASSVLSGTKAFF. Here the CDR3 DNA reads TGTGCCAGCAGTGTTCTCTCCGGGACAAAAGCTTTCTTT.